These 28 T cell receptor beta chains originate from one sample sequenced in a study of neurological immune-mediated disorders. TCRdb analysed the 5' RACE reads with MiXCR anew, one entry per CDR3 protein. The sample shows about 92,000 distinct CDR3 sequences, roughly 3.5% of them seen only once. Specimen: PBMCs. These TCRs come from a woman between 45 and 60 years old with multiple sclerosis.

This clonotype was observed many times. The chain has TRBV7-2 and TRBJ2-3; D is unresolved. Germline V lookup: CDR1 SGHTA, CDR2 FQGNSA. The CDR3 loop spans 12 amino acids. V was pared by 6 bases and J by 1 base, with 5 bases between. The CDR3 is CASSRGTDTQYF. In DNA form, the CDR3 reads TGTGCCAGCAGTCGGGGCACAGATACGCAGTATTTT.

This chain joins TRBV12-3 or TRBV12-4 and TRBJ2-7; D is ambiguous. The CDR3 has 15 residues. V was cut by 0 bases and J by 3 bases, with 12 bases left in between. The CDR3 DNA reads as TGTGCCAGCAGTTTAGCTGGTTCACAGCACTACGAGCAGTACTTC. Its protein product is CASSLAGSQHYEQYF.

This clonotype was seen ten or more times. V usage is TRBV24-1 and J usage is TRBJ2-1; a possible D gene is TRBD1 (6 bases). The ends were cut back, 4 bases at V and 13 bases at J, with 19 bases in the middle. The CDR3 consists of 14 residues. Germline V gives CDR1 KGHDR, CDR2 SFDVKD. As DNA, the CDR3 is TGTGCCACCAGTGAGCACTCTCTGACAGGACGCCAGTTCTTC. It codes for CATSEHSLTGRQFF.

This clonotype has a count of ten or more. J is TRBJ2-3 and V is TRBV20-1; D remains ambiguous. Trimming stripped 5 bases from V and 1 base from J, with 13 bases between. The CDR3 totals 14 residues. Germline CDR1 is DFQATT and CDR2 is SNEGSKA (reference sequence). The CDR3 DNA sequence: TGCAGTGCTGTTGCTGTTTTTCGCACAGATACGCAGTATTTT. This gives the protein CSAVAVFRTDTQYF.

Many counts were recorded for this clonotype. CDR3 sequence: CASSVELVGDEQFF. The CDR3 nucleotides read TGTGCCAGCAGCGTAGAGCTAGTAGGTGATGAGCAGTTCTTC. The chain joins TRBV9 to TRBJ2-1; D is unclear. Germline V gene sequence: CDR1 SGDLS, CDR2 YYNGEE. The CDR3 spans 14 residues. Trimming pared 0 bases from V and 8 bases from J, leaving 12 bases between.

In this sample, this clonotype turned up a few times. The gene calls are TRBV5-1 and TRBJ2-1; 11 bases are shared with TRBD2. V shed 4 bases and J 0 bases; nucleotides not matched to a gene: 15. Per the germline V gene, CDR1 is SGHRS and CDR2 is YFSETQ. This CDR3 spans 20 amino acids. The CDR3 loop reads CASSGGRVAGGTSSYNEQFF. The CDR3 coding sequence is TGCGCCAGCAGCGGTGGCCGCGTAGCGGGGGGGACTAGCTCCTACAATGAGCAGTTCTTC. Full variable domain (rest looked up from reference TRBV5-1 and TRBJ2-1): KAGVTQTPRYLIKTRGQQVTLSCSPISGHRSVSWYQQTPGQGLQFLFEYFSETQRNKGNFPGRFSGRQFSNSRSEMNVSTLELGDSALYLCASSGGRVAGGTSSYNEQFFGPGTRLTVL.

In its sample, this clonotype was seen many times. V usage is TRBV29-1 and J usage is TRBJ1-4; D remains ambiguous. V shed 0 bases and J shed 7 bases, with 12 bases lying between them. The CDR3 loop spans 14 amino acids. The germline CDR1 and CDR2 sequences are SQVTM and ANQGSEA. Here the CDR3 reads CSVEEGGGREKLFF. For the CDR3, the DNA is TGCAGCGTTGAAGAGGGTGGCGGGCGTGAAAAACTGTTTTTT.

The table lists this clonotype with many counts. The V and J genes are TRBV7-2 and TRBJ2-5, with D perhaps matching TRBD1 or TRBD2 (7 bases each). The V gene lost 2 bases and the J gene lost 4 bases, with 11 bases spanning the gap. CDR3 length: 14 residues. Germline values: CDR1 SGHTA, CDR2 FQGNSA. This chain's CDR3 is CASSLQGGRETQYF. The CDR3 DNA follows: TGTGCCAGCAGCTTACAGGGGGGGAGAGAGACCCAGTACTTC.

This clonotype was found many times. J is TRBJ1-2 and V is TRBV7-3; 7 nucleotides agree with TRBD1. The CDR3 covers 13 residues. The germline V gene has CDR1 SGHTA and CDR2 FQGTGA. The ends lost 3 bases at V and 6 bases at J; junction bases unmatched: 4. CDR3 amino acids: CASSLGGGDGYTF. The DNA for the CDR3 is TGTGCCAGCAGCTTGGGAGGGGGCGATGGCTACACCTTC.

This clonotype was counted many times. The chain recombines TRBV7-9 with TRBJ2-5; D may be TRBD1 (5 bases). CDR3 length equals 14 residues. V lost 4 bases, J lost 1 base, and 10 bases lay in between. Germline assignment: CDR1 SEHNR and CDR2 FQNEAQ (reference sequence). The CDR3 is CASSSQDFQETQYF. The CDR3 coding sequence is TGTGCCAGCAGCTCACAGGATTTCCAAGAGACCCAGTACTTC.

This clonotype was counted many times. CDR3 in DNA: TGCAGTGCGCCCCAGGAGAACAATTCACCCCTCCACTTT. Translation gives CSAPQENNSPLHF. The chain has TRBV20-1 and TRBJ1-6; no definite D call. CDR1 DFQATT and CDR2 SNEGSKA come from the germline V gene (reference sequence). Trimming removed 6 bases from V and 7 bases from J, with 13 bases in between. CDR3 size: 13 residues.

This clonotype has ten or more counts. The rearrangement links TRBV7-2 to TRBJ2-3; TRBD2 agrees at 7 bases. With 5 bases clipped from V and 3 bases from J, the junction kept 11 bases outside the gene matches. The CDR3 totals 16 residues. Per the germline V gene, CDR1 is SGHTA and CDR2 is FQGNSA. The CDR3 loop is CASSPERGSSTDTQYF. The CDR3 nucleotides are TGTGCCAGCAGCCCGGAGCGGGGATCCAGTACAGATACGCAGTATTTT.

This clonotype was observed at least ten times. V and J are TRBV15 and TRBJ1-2; D is ambiguous. V lost 0 bases and J 8 bases, leaving 19 bases between the germline ends. Per the germline V gene, CDR1 is LNHNV and CDR2 is YYDKDF (reference sequence). This CDR3 has 16 amino acids. CDR3 sequence (DNA): TGTGCCACCAGCAGAGATGAAAGAATTAGGCAGGAGGGCTACACCTTC. Translation gives CATSRDERIRQEGYTF.

This clonotype has at least ten counts. CDR3 sequence: CSANSGGEDTQYF. CDR3 in DNA: TGCAGTGCTAATAGCGGGGGGGAAGATACGCAGTATTTT. The rearrangement uses TRBV20-1 and TRBJ2-3; 11 nucleotides align to TRBD2. Germline V lookup: CDR1 DFQATT, CDR2 SNEGSKA (reference sequence). The CDR3 extends over 13 amino acids. Trimming took 4 bases from V and 5 from J; bases not matched to a gene: 2.

This clonotype was counted many times. The chain employs TRBV2 and TRBJ1-3, with TRBD1 matching over 9 bases. V was clipped by 6 bases and J by 4 bases; unmatched bases: 1. The CDR3 covers 13 residues. Germline V CDR1 and CDR2: SNHLY, FYNNEI. The CDR3 bases are TGTGCCAGCAGACAGGGGGCAGGAAACACCATATATTTT. Its protein product is CASRQGAGNTIYF.

The chain carries TRBV18 and TRBJ1-5, with a weak D call TRBD1 (6 bases). V was clipped by 6 bases and J by 7 bases, with 13 bases between them. Germline V gene lookup returns CDR1 KGHSH and CDR2 LQKENI. There are 13 residues in the CDR3. CDR3 DNA sequence: TGTGCCAGCTCCCCGGGGGCGGGACAGCCCCAGCATTTT. Translated, it gives CASSPGAGQPQHF.

This clonotype qualifies as medium-sized. The gene calls are TRBV10-3 and TRBJ1-3; D ambiguous. The germline V and J ends were trimmed by 3 bases and 0 bases, with 18 bases remaining between them. The CDR3 extends over 18 amino acids. Germline V lookup: CDR1 ENHRY, CDR2 SYGVKD. CDR3 loop: CAISDRLSFRLSGNTIYF. Written as DNA, the CDR3 is TGTGCCATCAGTGATAGGTTGTCGTTTCGGCTCTCTGGAAACACCATATATTTT.

This clonotype occurred many times. This chain uses TRBV24-1 with TRBJ2-7, with D unresolved. With 0 bases removed from V and 2 bases from J, the gap between germline ends came to 7 bases. Germline values: CDR1 KGHDR, CDR2 SFDVKD. This CDR3 contains 14 residues. The CDR3 is CATSDLWTAYEQYF. CDR3 in DNA: TGTGCCACCAGTGATTTGTGGACCGCCTACGAGCAGTACTTC.

This clonotype showed up many times. CDR3 in DNA: TGTGCCAGCAGCAAGGGACTAGCGGGGGTCTCCTACAATGAGCAGTTCTTC. It is translated as CASSKGLAGVSYNEQFF. The chain recombines TRBV3-1 with TRBJ2-1; 14 nucleotides agree with TRBD2. The V segment lost 5 bases and the J segment 0 bases; nucleotides outside the gene matches: 3. The CDR3 contains 17 residues. Germline assignment: CDR1 LGHDT and CDR2 YNNKEL (reference sequence).

This chain links TRBV4-3 with TRBJ1-2; D not certain. Germline CDR1 is LGHNA and CDR2 is YSLEER. CDR3 length equals 14 residues. V lost 0 bases and J lost 5, with 10 bases in between. CDR3 loop: CASSQDQASYGYTF. In DNA, the CDR3 is TGCGCCAGCAGCCAAGATCAGGCATCTTATGGCTACACCTTC.

This clonotype was counted many times. The gene calls are TRBV6-6 and TRBJ2-7; the match to TRBD1 covers 9 bases. CDR1 and CDR2 from the germline V gene are MNHNY and SVGAGI (reference sequence). The CDR3 consists of 15 residues. The V segment lost 7 bases and the J segment 7 bases; nucleotides outside the gene matches: 14. CDR3 bases: TGTGCCAGCACCGAACAGGGGGCGGGGGTGGGTGAGCAGTACTTC. Its protein is CASTEQGAGVGEQYF.

This clonotype was seen at least ten times. This CDR3 is CSARDRLRTDTQYF. In nucleotides, the CDR3 is TGCAGTGCTAGAGATAGACTCCGCACAGATACGCAGTATTTT. The V and J genes are TRBV20-1 and TRBJ2-3; the D is unclear. The CDR3 covers 14 residues. Trimming removed 0 bases at V and 1 base at J, with 8 bases between. The germline V gene encodes CDR1 DFQATT and CDR2 SNEGSKA (reference sequence).

The sample holds many counts of this clonotype. The V gene is TRBV6-5, the J gene TRBJ1-2; the D is unclear. The germline CDR1 and CDR2 sequences are MNHEY and SVGAGI. The CDR3 has 14 residues. The ends were cut back, 0 bases at V and 3 bases at J, with 8 bases in the middle. CDR3 region: CASSYSAIHYGYTF. CDR3 bases: TGTGCCAGCAGTTACTCGGCAATTCACTATGGCTACACCTTC.

This clonotype was found many times. The rearrangement uses TRBV4-2 and TRBJ1-1; TRBD1 might be the D (5 bases). There are 15 residues in the CDR3. V was clipped by 1 base and J by 2 bases, with 11 bases between them. The germline V gene encodes CDR1 LGHNA and CDR2 YNFKEQ. In DNA, the CDR3 is TGTGCCAGCAGCCAAGCCTTGACAGAAAACACTGAAGCTTTCTTT. Protein: CASSQALTENTEAFF.

This clonotype was seen repeatedly, ten times or more. J is TRBJ2-2 and V is TRBV28; a possible D gene is TRBD2 (6 bases). The CDR3 is 17 amino acids. Deletions cut 6 bases from V and 5 bases from J, with 22 bases between. Germline assignment: CDR1 MDHEN and CDR2 SYDVKM. The CDR3 DNA is TGTGCCAGCAGCCCCACCACGGGGGAGCGGCGGACCGGGGAGCTGTTTTTT. Amino acid sequence: CASSPTTGERRTGELFF.

This clonotype showed up many times. CDR3 residues: CANNFGQTFTGELFF. CDR3 sequence (DNA): TGCGCCAACAATTTCGGACAGACATTCACCGGGGAGCTGTTTTTT. This sequence joins TRBV5-1 and TRBJ2-2; a possible D gene is TRBD1 (6 bases). The CDR3 consists of 15 residues. V was clipped by 9 bases and J by 4 bases, with 19 bases between them. Germline CDR1 SGHRS, CDR2 YFSETQ.

This clonotype was found many times. The V and J genes are TRBV20-1 and TRBJ2-7; no clear D gene. The CDR3 has 11 amino acids. Germline CDR1 DFQATT, CDR2 SNEGSKA (reference sequence). V lost 1 base and J 3 bases, leaving 4 bases between the germline ends. The CDR3 DNA reads TGCAGTGCTAGAGCGGACTACGAGCAGTACTTC. Amino acids: CSARADYEQYF.

V usage is TRBV7-2 and J usage is TRBJ2-5; D is undetermined. CDR1 SGHTA and CDR2 FQGNSA come from the germline V gene. The V end lost 2 bases, the J end lost 5 bases, and 3 bases lay between the germline ends. CDR3 size: 11 residues. Written as DNA, the CDR3 is TGTGCCAGCAGCTTATATGAGACCCAGTACTTC. As protein: CASSLYETQYF.